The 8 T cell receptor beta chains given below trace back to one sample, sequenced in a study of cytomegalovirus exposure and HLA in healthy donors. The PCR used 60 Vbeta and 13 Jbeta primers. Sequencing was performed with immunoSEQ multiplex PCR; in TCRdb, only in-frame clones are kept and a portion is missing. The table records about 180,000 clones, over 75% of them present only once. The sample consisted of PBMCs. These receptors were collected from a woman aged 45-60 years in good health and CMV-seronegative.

The CDR3 spells CASSPPNRSGYTF. The CDR3 region has the DNA TGTGCCAGCTCACCACCTAACAGGAGCGGCTACACCTTC. This chain joins TRBV18 and TRBJ1-2, with a possible D match to TRBD1 (5 bases). The CDR3 contains 13 residues. V was clipped by 0 bases and J by 8 bases, with 10 bases between them. Germline loops: CDR1 KGHSH, CDR2 LQKENI.

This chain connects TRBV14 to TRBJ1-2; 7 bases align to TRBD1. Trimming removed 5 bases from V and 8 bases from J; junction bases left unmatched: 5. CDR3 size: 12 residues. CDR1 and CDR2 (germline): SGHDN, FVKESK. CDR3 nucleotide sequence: TGTGCCAGCAGCGAACAGGGGAGGGGCTACACCTTC. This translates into CASSEQGRGYTF. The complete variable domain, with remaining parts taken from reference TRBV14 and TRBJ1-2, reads EAGVTQFPSHSVIEKGQTVTLRCDPISGHDNLYWYRRVMGKEIKFLLHFVKESKQDESGMPNNRFLAERTGGTYSTLKVQPAELEDSGVYFCASSEQGRGYTFGSGTRLTVV.

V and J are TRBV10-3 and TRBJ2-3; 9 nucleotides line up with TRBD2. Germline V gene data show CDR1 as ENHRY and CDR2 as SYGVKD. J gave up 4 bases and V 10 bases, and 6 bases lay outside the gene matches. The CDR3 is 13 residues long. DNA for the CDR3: TGTGCCACCGGCGGGAGGGGACCAGATACGCAGTATTTT. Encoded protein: CATGGRGPDTQYF.

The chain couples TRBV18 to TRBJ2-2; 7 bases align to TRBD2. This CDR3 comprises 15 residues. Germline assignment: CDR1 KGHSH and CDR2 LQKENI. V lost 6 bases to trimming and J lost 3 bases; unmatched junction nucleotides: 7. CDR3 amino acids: CASSPASGHTGELFF. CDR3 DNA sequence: TGTGCCAGCTCCCCCGCTAGCGGCCACACCGGGGAGCTGTTTTTT.

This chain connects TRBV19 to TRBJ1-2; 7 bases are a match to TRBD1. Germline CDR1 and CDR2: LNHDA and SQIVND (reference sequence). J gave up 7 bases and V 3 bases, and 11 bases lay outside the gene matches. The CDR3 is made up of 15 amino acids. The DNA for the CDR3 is TGTGCCAGTAGTATTGGGCAGGGGGTCGGCGGTGGCTACACCTTC. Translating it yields CASSIGQGVGGGYTF.

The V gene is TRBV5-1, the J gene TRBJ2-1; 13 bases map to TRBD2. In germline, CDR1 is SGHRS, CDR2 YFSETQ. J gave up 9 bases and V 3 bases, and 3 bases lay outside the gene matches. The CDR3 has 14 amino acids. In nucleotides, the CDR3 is TGCGCCAGCAGCTGGACTAGCGGGAGTCGTGAGCAGTTCTTC. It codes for CASSWTSGSREQFF.

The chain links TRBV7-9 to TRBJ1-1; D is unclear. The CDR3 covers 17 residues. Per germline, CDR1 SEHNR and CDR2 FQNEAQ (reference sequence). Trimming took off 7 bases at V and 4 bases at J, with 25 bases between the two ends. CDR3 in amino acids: CASTAYNFGYVGTEAFF. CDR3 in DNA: TGTGCCAGCACAGCTTACAACTTCGGGTATGTAGGCACTGAAGCTTTCTTT.

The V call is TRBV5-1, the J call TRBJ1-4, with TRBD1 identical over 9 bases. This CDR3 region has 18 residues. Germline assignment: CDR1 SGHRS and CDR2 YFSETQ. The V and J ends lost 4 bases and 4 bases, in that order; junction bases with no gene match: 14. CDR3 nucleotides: TGCGCCAGCAGCCCGGGGGCAGGGACAGGGACTTATAATGAAAAACTGTTTTTT. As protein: CASSPGAGTGTYNEKLFF.